These 17 T cell receptor beta chains came from one sample sequenced in a study of cytomegalovirus exposure and HLA in healthy donors. A multiplex PCR was run with 60 Vbeta primers and 13 Jbeta primers. TCRdb's table, derived via immunoSEQ multiplex PCR, lists solely in-frame clones and lacks some. The sample shows over 100,000 clones, approximately 80% of them seen only once. The sequenced sample consisted of PBMCs. The receptors derive from a woman aged 30 to 39 in good health and CMV-seronegative.

The chain employs TRBV11-2 and TRBJ1-2, with D possibly TRBD1 on 5 matching bases. The CDR3 is 14 amino acids. The ends were cut back, 1 base at V and 8 bases at J, with 14 bases in the middle. Germline V CDR1 and CDR2: SGHAT, FQNNGV. The CDR3 region has the DNA TGTGCCAGCAGCTTAGGGGTTGGGGGGGACGGCTACACCTTC. Amino acids: CASSLGVGGDGYTF.

The chain recombines TRBV15 with TRBJ2-3, with TRBD1 identical over 9 bases. V was pared by 1 base and J by 4 bases, with 3 bases of the junction left unmatched. Germline CDR1 and CDR2: LNHNV and YYDKDF (reference sequence). This CDR3 is 15 amino acids long. The CDR3, as DNA: TGTGCCACCAGCAGAGGGGGACAGGGCGCAGATACGCAGTATTTT. Protein: CATSRGGQGADTQYF.

This clone was counted only a few times. V gene TRBV7-3 combines with J gene TRBJ1-4; the match to TRBD1 covers 9 bases. The trim removed 4 bases at V and 8 bases at J, leaving 2 bases unmatched. The CDR3 runs to 13 residues. Germline values: CDR1 SGHTA, CDR2 FQGTGA. This CDR3 is CASSSDRGEKLFF. The CDR3, as DNA: TGTGCCAGCAGCTCTGACAGGGGGGAAAAACTGTTTTTT.

V and J are TRBV19 and TRBJ1-5; D gene uncertain. Germline values: CDR1 LNHDA, CDR2 SQIVND (reference sequence). There are 14 residues in the CDR3. V lost 5 bases, J lost 6 bases, and 14 bases lay in between. In DNA form, the CDR3 reads TGTGCCAGTAGTCCGGGATTGGTGAGTCAGCCCCAGCATTTT. Its protein is CASSPGLVSQPQHF. The variable domain in full, completed from reference TRBV19 and TRBJ1-5, reads DGGITQSPKYLFRKEGQNVTLSCEQNLNHDAMYWYRQDPGQGLRLIYYSQIVNDFQKGDIAEGYSVSREKKESFPLTVTSAQKNPTAFYLCASSPGLVSQPQHFGDGTRLSIL.

The chain is built from TRBV29-1 and TRBJ2-1; 7 nucleotides line up with TRBD2. Germline V lookup: CDR1 SQVTM, CDR2 ANQGSEA. J lost 3 bases, V lost 6 bases, and 11 bases had no gene match. The CDR3 runs to 15 residues. CDR3 DNA: TGCAGCGTCGAAACAGCTAGCGGAGACTACAATGAGCAGTTCTTC. Its protein product is CSVETASGDYNEQFF.

The chain combines TRBV4-1 with TRBJ2-3, with 8 positions matching TRBD1. The V gene end was trimmed by 1 base and the J gene end by 0 bases; junction bases not matched to a gene: 0. The CDR3 is 15 amino acids. Germline CDR1 and CDR2: MGHRA and YSYEKL. This CDR3 reads CASSQGTGSTDTQYF. CDR3 sequence (DNA): TGCGCCAGCAGCCAAGGGACAGGGAGCACAGATACGCAGTATTTT.

In this sample, this clone turned up a few times. This sequence joins TRBV29-1 and TRBJ2-1, with D possibly matching TRBD2 (5 bases). Germline CDR1 SQVTM, CDR2 ANQGSEA. The CDR3 spans 12 residues. Trimming took 8 bases from V and 3 from J, leaving 11 bases between them. The CDR3 DNA reads as TGCAGCACTAGACATAACTACAATGAGCAGTTCTTC. Its translation: CSTRHNYNEQFF.

The chain couples TRBV25-1 to TRBJ2-3; TRBD2 matches at 8 bases. The trim removed 3 bases at V and 0 bases at J, leaving 8 bases unmatched. Germline V gene sequence: CDR1 MGHDK, CDR2 SYGVNS. The CDR3 has 17 amino acids. CDR3 DNA sequence: TGTGCCAGCAGTGATGACCTAGCGGGCTTGAGCACAGATACGCAGTATTTT. It yields the protein CASSDDLAGLSTDTQYF.

The gene calls are TRBV6-5 and TRBJ1-1, with a tentative D call TRBD1 (5 bases). The CDR3 spans 14 residues. V lost 8 bases and J lost 3, with 16 bases in between. Germline V gene lookup returns CDR1 MNHEY and CDR2 SVGAGI. The CDR3 reads CASCLGGAHTEAFF. Here the CDR3 DNA reads TGTGCCAGCTGTCTGGGAGGGGCACACACTGAAGCTTTCTTT.

There are a few counts of this clone. The gene calls are TRBV15 and TRBJ1-1, with D tentatively TRBD1 (6 bases). Trimming removed 2 bases from V and 5 bases from J, with 12 bases in between. This CDR3 contains 14 residues. Germline assignment: CDR1 LNHNV and CDR2 YYDKDF (reference sequence). CDR3 in DNA: TGTGCCACCAGCAGACCCTCAGGGGCGACTGAAGCTTTCTTT. It specifies CATSRPSGATEAFF.

The chain uses TRBV4-3 and TRBJ2-2, with 9 bases identical to TRBD2. V was clipped by 1 base and J by 6 bases; unmatched bases: 9. The CDR3 is made up of 17 amino acids. Germline CDR1 LGHNA, CDR2 YSLEER. CDR3 amino acids: CASSQGPGLAYSGELFF. CDR3 DNA: TGCGCCAGCAGCCAAGGGCCGGGACTAGCCTACTCCGGGGAGCTGTTTTTT.

This chain links TRBV6-1 with TRBJ1-5; 9 bases line up with TRBD1. The CDR3 is 19 amino acids. V shed 4 bases and J 2 bases; nucleotides not matched to a gene: 15. Germline V gives CDR1 MNHNS, CDR2 SASEGT. The CDR3 coding sequence is TGTGCCAGCAGTGTACCGGGACAGGGTGGATTACTTGGCAATCAGCCCCAGCATTTT. This translates into CASSVPGQGGLLGNQPQHF.

The sample holds one count of this clone. The chain employs TRBV10-1 and TRBJ2-7; maybe TRBD2 (5 bases). Germline assignment: CDR1 WNHNN and CDR2 SYGVQD (reference sequence). V lost 2 bases and J 2 bases, leaving 13 bases between the germline ends. The CDR3 is made up of 15 amino acids. CDR3 residues: CASSEGSGRPYEQYF. The CDR3 region has the DNA TGCGCCAGCAGTGAGGGGAGCGGTCGCCCCTACGAGCAGTACTTC.

This sequence joins TRBV5-1 and TRBJ2-3; D is ambiguous. CDR3 length: 14 residues. V lost 2 bases and J lost 0, with 7 bases in between. CDR1 and CDR2 (germline): SGHRS, YFSETQ. CDR3: CASSFSVSTDTQYF. The CDR3 DNA sequence: TGCGCCAGCAGCTTTTCAGTTAGCACAGATACGCAGTATTTT. Drawing the rest from reference TRBV5-1 and TRBJ2-3, the complete variable domain is KAGVTQTPRYLIKTRGQQVTLSCSPISGHRSVSWYQQTPGQGLQFLFEYFSETQRNKGNFPGRFSGRQFSNSRSEMNVSTLELGDSALYLCASSFSVSTDTQYFGPGTRLTVL.

The chain is built from TRBV6-5 and TRBJ1-5, with TRBD1 matching 8 bases. V lost 6 bases, J lost 2 bases, and 6 bases stayed unmatched. Per germline, CDR1 MNHEY and CDR2 SVGAGI. The CDR3 totals 15 residues. The CDR3 bases are TGTGCCAGCAGGCGACAGGGGCGAGGCAATCAGCCCCAGCATTTT. Residues: CASRRQGRGNQPQHF.

This clone appeared a single time. V usage is TRBV15 and J usage is TRBJ1-5; D perhaps matches TRBD1 (5 bases). V was trimmed by 8 bases and J by 4 bases, leaving 15 bases between them. This CDR3 spans 14 amino acids. Looked up from germline, CDR1 is LNHNV and CDR2 is YYDKDF (reference sequence). DNA for the CDR3: TGTGCCACCCACCTAGGTGGGGGGAATCAGCCCCAGCATTTT. Its protein product is CATHLGGGNQPQHF.

The rearrangement uses TRBV29-1 and TRBJ2-7; 10 nucleotides agree with TRBD1. The CDR3 has 15 amino acids. V dropped 5 bases and J dropped 3; count of bases not matched to a gene: 10. Looked up from germline, CDR1 is SQVTM and CDR2 is ANQGSEA. The CDR3 DNA sequence: TGCAGCGTTAAGACAGGGACAGGGGCCAACTACGAGCAGTACTTC. Its translation is CSVKTGTGANYEQYF.